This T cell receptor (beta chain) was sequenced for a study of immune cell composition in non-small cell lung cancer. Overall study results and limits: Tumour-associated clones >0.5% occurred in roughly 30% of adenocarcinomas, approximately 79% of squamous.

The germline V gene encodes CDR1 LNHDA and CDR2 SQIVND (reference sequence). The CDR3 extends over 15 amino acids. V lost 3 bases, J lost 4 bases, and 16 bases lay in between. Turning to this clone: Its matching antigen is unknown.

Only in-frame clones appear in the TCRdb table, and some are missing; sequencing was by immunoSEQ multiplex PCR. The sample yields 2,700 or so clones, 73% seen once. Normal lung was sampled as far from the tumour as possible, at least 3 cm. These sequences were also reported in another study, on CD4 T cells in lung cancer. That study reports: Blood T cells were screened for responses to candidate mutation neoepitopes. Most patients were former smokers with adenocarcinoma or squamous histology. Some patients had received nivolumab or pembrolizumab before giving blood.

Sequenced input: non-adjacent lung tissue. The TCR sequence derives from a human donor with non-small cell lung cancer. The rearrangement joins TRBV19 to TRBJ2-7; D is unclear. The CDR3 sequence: CASSMGSPKNYEQYF. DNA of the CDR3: TGTGCCAGTAGTATGGGTAGCCCTAAGAATTACGAGCAGTACTTC.